This record covers a single T cell receptor (beta chain). This clonotype was seen at least ten times. Within one base of it there is no much larger clone, and no base qualities were kept. The sample is drawn from a study of T cells after yellow fever vaccination (dated by TCRdb to between 2019 and 2020). Some background on the complete study: Staining for CD3, CD45RA, CCR7 and CD95 was used to sort memory subsets (EM, EMRA, CM and Tscm) on a BD FACS Aria III. The SMART-Seq v4 Ultra Low Input RNA kit was used to prepare libraries from fractions with low cell numbers. Bulk TCR alpha and beta repertoires were sequenced longitudinally to track T-cell clones before and after primary and booster YFV17D yellow fever vaccination. The cohort comprised two healthy male donors, one aged 18 to 29 and one aged 30 to 39 years. Blood samples were taken at several timepoints before and after primary and secondary immunization, and bulk PBMC replicates and cell subsets were isolated. Sorting of memory subsets took place on days 0, 15 and 45 and at 18 months after primary vaccination, as well as on days 0, 15 and 45 after the 30-year booster. What the research found in general, with its limitations: A small share of clonotypes occurred in both CD4 and CD8 compartments, likely arising from convergent recombination. Because abundant contaminating clonotypes from the bulk population could be contained in FACS-sorted repertoires, computational filtering was required. Because only a couple of donors were included in the study, the extent to which the findings can be generalized is limited. The secondary T-cell response was weaker than the primary response but faster, peaking on day 5 instead of day 15. Most clones expanded after primary vaccination (approximately 97% of CD4 and 70% to 90% of CD8) were re-detected after the booster, suggesting that broad memory maintenance occurred. In the sorted memory subsets on day 0, nearly all vaccine-responding clonotypes were below the level of detection.

The sample's treatment or condition label is to be understood as: live attenuated yellow fever vaccine strain. PBMCs were isolated from peripheral blood using a standard Ficoll-Paque protocol. RNA from sorted memory subsets was extracted with the RNeasy Micro Kit. TCR cDNA was synthesized by 5'RACE template switching, through which a universal primer site and unique molecular identifiers were introduced. cDNA synthesis was primed from both the TCR alpha and TCR beta constant segments. Libraries were amplified in two PCR steps, with sample barcodes and sequencing adapters added in the second step. Sequencing of libraries was performed on Illumina HiSeq 2500 (2x100 bp) or NovaSeq (2x150 bp). Under the source paper's analysis protocol: MIGEC was used to demultiplex reads and collapse the reads into UMI consensus sequences, and MiXCR was used for V(D)J alignment. Using edgeR on replicate PBMC samples, clonotypes were called vaccine-responding if FDR was below 0.01 and the log2 fold change was above 5 up to day 15. CD4 or CD8 identity was assigned to each bulk clonotype according to whether the clonotype was present at higher abundance in the sequenced CD4 repertoire or the sequenced CD8 repertoire. To estimate how each clone was distributed across memory phenotypes, clonotype frequencies in memory subsets were weighted by FACS-sorted cell numbers. In-frame beta chains were kept once TCRdb had trimmed the public reads at Q25 with fastp and called clones with MiXCR. Entries that share a CDR3 protein sequence are merged under the most common genes and DNA. The authors' filters were not applied to this entry. The sample table shows 29,000 or so distinct CDR3 sequences, and just under 6.5% are seen once. The ten largest account for around 25% of the sample.

Trimming removed 0 bases from V and 5 bases from J, leaving 8 bases between the germline ends. The germline V gene (reference sequence) supplies CDR1 SEHNR and CDR2 FQNEAQ. Inclusive of the bounding cysteine and phenylalanine, the CDR3 is 14 residues long. Here the CDR3 DNA is all that survives: 42 bases in frame from base 1. The input for sequencing was PBMCs, either bulk or a sorted T-cell subset (CD4+, CD8+, memory, or dextramer-sorted; not recorded which), taken on the day of the yellow fever booster vaccination. The chain links TRBV7-9 with TRBJ2-1; the D gene is perhaps TRBD1, on 6 matching bases. The TCR originated in a man between 25 and 39 years old who received the YFV17D yellow fever vaccine. The DNA reads as follows: TGTGCCAGCAGCTTAGCCACAGGGAACAATGAGCAGTTCTTC. Its protein product is CASSLATGNNEQFF. Joined to the reference TRBV7-9 and TRBJ2-1 proteins, this CDR3 gives the full variable domain: DTGVSQNPRHKITKRGQNVTFRCDPISEHNRLYWYRQTLGQGPEFLTYFQNEAQLEKSRLLSDRFSAERPKGSFSTLEIQRTEQGDSAMYLCASSLATGNNEQFFGPGTRLTVL.